Reported below is one T cell receptor beta chain. The antigen it recognizes is unknown. Base-call qualities are not available, and no considerably larger clone is one nucleotide away. CDR1 and CDR2 are read off the germline V gene (reference sequence) as SEHNR and FQNEAQ. From the cysteine through the phenylalanine, the CDR3 covers 17 amino acids. Solely the CDR3 DNA is kept, with 51 bases framed from the first base. A distance of 19 bases separates the germline ends of V and J, which lose 4 bases and 2 bases respectively. This sample stems from a study of T-cell memory formation after mild COVID-19 (dated by TCRdb to the early 2020s). Regarding the study in general: TCR sequence clusters from the two donors were found to be largely donor specific. In a couple of donors, T-cell clones that expanded and contracted after mild COVID-19 were followed by sequencing TCRalpha and TCRbeta repertoires longitudinally. The cohort was made up of two young adult volunteers, one female and one male, who were previously healthy. The paper as a whole reports these results and caveats: Contracting CD4+ clones turned up mainly in the CM and EM memory subsets, whereas EMRA was where CD8+ clones were enriched. Some responding clones were detected in pre-infection memory, suggesting pre-existing cross-reactive memory T cells joined the SARS-CoV-2 response. Whether the second-wave clones peaking on day 37 were SARS-CoV-2 specific was not confirmed. Clones that contracted from day 15 to 85 showed balanced CD4/CD8 phenotypes, whereas a second wave of clones that expanded from day 15 to 37 leaned towards CD4+. The study included only two mild cases, and larger cohorts that include severe cases with pre-infection samples were judged to be necessary.

PBMCs were isolated by Ficoll-Paque density gradient centrifugation. These reads were obtained on an Illumina NovaSeq 6000. cDNA libraries for TCRalpha and TCRbeta were prepared by 5'RACE using constant-segment primers, with sample barcodes and unique molecular identifiers added. Trizol reagent was used to extract RNA from every sample. Amplification of the libraries took two PCR steps, and the second step added a second sample barcode plus Illumina TruSeq adapters. Sequencing of the libraries was done on an Illumina NovaSeq, producing 2 x 150 bp paired-end reads. Processing in the source paper ran as follows. With migec v1.2.7, reads were demultiplexed and then collapsed into UMI-guided consensus sequences. Using mixcr v2.1.11, UMI consensuses were aligned to TRA and TRB V and J templates and then assembled into clonotypes. Expanded or contracted clonotypes were those called significant by both edgeR and NoisET, with noise models trained on biological replicates. For edgeR calls, a false discovery rate-adjusted p below 0.01 and a log2 fold-change threshold of 1 were applied. As an exploratory analysis of dynamics, PCA with hierarchical clustering was applied to max-normalized trajectories of the 1000 most abundant clonotypes. The CD4 or CD8 phenotype of responding clones was assigned using the separately sequenced CD4+ and CD8+ repertoires. TCRdb ran its own pipeline on the public reads, namely fastp trimming at Q25 and MiXCR clone calling, and kept in-frame beta chains. CDR3 protein sequences are deduplicated, and each keeps its most common genes and DNA. The V and J calls come from TCRdb's annotation, not from the publication. The sample records about 610,000 distinct CDR3 sequences, 17% of which are singletons. The ten largest clones represent about 7.4% of the sample.

The chain is made from TRBV7-9 and TRBJ2-3; the D gene is possibly TRBD1, with 5 bases matching. This TCR was sampled from an adult woman who had mild COVID-19 (a few samples of this study predate the infection). The sample titles of this study are shuffled in the database, so cell type and time point are left out; the donor was told from shared clones. Sequencing was done on a sample of PBMCs or a T cell subset sorted from them (not recorded which). The DNA reads TGTGCCAGCAGCTCCAAGACCTTTTCAGGACACACAGATACGCAGTATTTT. Translation gives CASSSKTFSGHTDTQYF. The CDR3 plus the reference TRBV7-9 and TRBJ2-3 genes for the other parts give the full variable domain: DTGVSQNPRHKITKRGQNVTFRCDPISEHNRLYWYRQTLGQGPEFLTYFQNEAQLEKSRLLSDRFSAERPKGSFSTLEIQRTEQGDSAMYLCASSSKTFSGHTDTQYFGPGTRLTVL.